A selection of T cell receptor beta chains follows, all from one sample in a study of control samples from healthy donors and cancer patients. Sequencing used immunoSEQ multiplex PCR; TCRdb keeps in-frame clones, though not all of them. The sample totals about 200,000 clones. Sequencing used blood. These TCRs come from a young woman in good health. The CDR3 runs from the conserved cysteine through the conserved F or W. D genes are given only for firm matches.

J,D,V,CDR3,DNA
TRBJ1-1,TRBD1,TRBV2,CASSEDLIQGLTEAFF,TGTGCCAGCAGTGAAGATTTAATACAGGGGTTGACTGAAGCTTTCTTT
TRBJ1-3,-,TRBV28,CASSFPSSGNTIYF,TGTGCCAGCAGTTTTCCCAGCTCTGGAAACACCATATATTTT
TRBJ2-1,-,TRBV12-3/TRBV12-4,CASRITRYNEQFF,TGTGCCAGCAGAATTACTAGGTACAATGAGCAGTTCTTC
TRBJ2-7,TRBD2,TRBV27,CASSLTGGAREQYF,TGTGCCAGCAGTTTAACCGGGGGGGCCAGAGAGCAGTACTTC
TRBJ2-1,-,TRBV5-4,CASSSGGRGSYNEQFF,TGTGCCAGCAGCTCCGGGGGCAGGGGTTCCTACAATGAGCAGTTCTTC
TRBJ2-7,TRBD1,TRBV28,CASSFILGQGFYEQYF,TGTGCCAGCAGTTTTATTCTGGGACAGGGTTTCTACGAGCAGTACTTC
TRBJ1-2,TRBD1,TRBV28,CASSLTGRRGSNYGYTF,TGTGCCAGCAGCCTGACAGGGCGTAGGGGTTCAAACTATGGCTACACCTTC
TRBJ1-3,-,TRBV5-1,CASSLDGDPGNTIYF,TGCGCCAGCAGCTTGGATGGGGACCCGGGAAACACCATATATTTT
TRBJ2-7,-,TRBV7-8,CASSLEVNSYEQYF,TGTGCCAGCAGCTTAGAAGTCAACTCCTACGAGCAGTACTTC
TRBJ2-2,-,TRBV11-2,CASSLGPKGGELFF,TGTGCCAGCAGCTTGGGCCCGAAAGGCGGGGAGCTGTTTTTT
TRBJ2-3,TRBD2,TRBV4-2,CASSQSGFRGGGTDTQYF,TGTGCCAGCAGCCAGTCCGGCTTTCGGGGGGGCGGCACAGATACGCAGTATTTT
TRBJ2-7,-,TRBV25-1,CASSAAVYPYEQYF,TGTGCCAGCAGTGCGGCAGTGTATCCCTACGAGCAGTACTTC
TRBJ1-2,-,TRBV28,CASLAPLTGGSYGYTF,TGTGCCTCTCTCGCCCCATTGACGGGGGGCTCCTATGGCTACACCTTC
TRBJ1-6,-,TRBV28,CASSLNPPNSPLHF,TGTGCCAGCAGTTTGAATCCTCCTAATTCACCCCTCCACTTT
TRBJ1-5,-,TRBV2,CASSVTGKNSNQPQHF,TGTGCCAGCAGTGTGACGGGGAAGAATAGCAATCAGCCCCAGCATTTT
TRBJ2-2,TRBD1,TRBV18,CASSARQGDNTGELFF,TGTGCCAGCTCAGCCAGACAGGGGGATAACACCGGGGAGCTGTTTTTT
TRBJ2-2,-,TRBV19,CASSIEGAAGELFF,TGTGCCAGTAGTATAGAGGGGGCGGCCGGGGAGCTGTTTTTT
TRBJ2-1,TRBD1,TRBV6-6,CASSQTGGMNEQFF,TGTGCCAGCAGCCAAACAGGGGGCATGAATGAGCAGTTCTTC
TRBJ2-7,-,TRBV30,CAWKGYYEQYF,TGTGCCTGGAAAGGGTATTACGAGCAGTACTTC
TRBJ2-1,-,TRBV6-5,CASSPEPESEQFF,TGTGCCAGCAGCCCCGAACCAGAAAGCGAGCAGTTCTTC
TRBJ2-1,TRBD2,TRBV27,CASSLAGDEQFF,TGTGCCAGCAGCTTAGCGGGGGATGAGCAGTTCTTC
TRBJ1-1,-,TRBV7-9,CASSLDTVPEAFF,TGTGCCAGCAGCTTAGATACAGTCCCTGAAGCTTTCTTT